Below, 29 T cell receptor beta chains from the same sample are listed, as sequenced in a study of blood T cell repertoires in COVID-19. The method was immunoSEQ multiplex PCR; TCRdb's version includes in-frame clones alone and lacks a portion of them. Counted here are a few hundred thousand clones, approximately 78% occurring once; the ten biggest clones make up about 9.4%. Specimen: peripheral blood. The receptors stem from a woman older than 75 with acute or convalescent COVID-19.

V usage is TRBV6-2 or TRBV6-3 and J usage is TRBJ2-7; TRBD1 might be the D (5 bases). Germline values: CDR1 MNHEY, CDR2 SVGEGT. V lost 5 bases and J lost 4, with 12 bases in between. The CDR3 extends over 13 amino acids. CDR3 bases: TGTGCCAGCAGTCAAGGGGCAGCTTACGAGCAGTACTTC. It is translated as CASSQGAAYEQYF.

The rearrangement joins TRBV30 to TRBJ1-1; D is perhaps TRBD1 (5 bases). Looked up from germline, CDR1 is GTSNPN and CDR2 is SVGIG (reference sequence). This CDR3 region has 11 residues. The V and J ends lost 4 bases and 7 bases respectively, with 10 bases between them. The CDR3 DNA sequence: TGTGCCTGGAAGGGGCGGTATGAAGCTTTCTTT. Its protein is CAWKGRYEAFF.

V is TRBV2 and J is TRBJ2-5; possible D gene TRBD1, 6 bases. The CDR3 consists of 16 residues. Trimming took 5 bases from V and 5 from J, leaving 21 bases between them. The germline CDR1 and CDR2 sequences are SNHLY and FYNNEI. Here the CDR3 DNA reads TGTGCCAGCAGTCCGGCCCTCGTCCTGCAGGGGGAGACCCAGTACTTC. It is translated as CASSPALVLQGETQYF.

This clone was found a few times. This chain connects TRBV5-8 to TRBJ1-2; D is undetermined. Per the germline V gene, CDR1 is SGHTS and CDR2 is YDEGEE. There are 15 residues in the CDR3. The V gene lost 5 bases and the J gene lost 3 bases, with 17 bases spanning the gap. CDR3 amino acids: CASSRALGGDYGYTF. The DNA for the CDR3 is TGTGCCAGCAGTCGAGCCCTGGGAGGAGACTATGGCTACACCTTC.

This sequence joins TRBV7-9 and TRBJ2-5; 11 bases agree with TRBD2. Germline lookup yields CDR1 SEHNR and CDR2 FQNEAQ (reference sequence). Unmatched junction bases numbered 15, after V lost 4 bases and J lost 5 bases. The CDR3 runs to 18 residues. CDR3 nucleotides: TGTGCCAGCAGCTCCCTCCCCGGTAGCGGGGGGGCGGGGGAGACCCAGTACTTC. It translates to CASSSLPGSGGAGETQYF.

The gene calls are TRBV19 and TRBJ1-3; 8 bases are shared with TRBD1. The CDR3 has 18 amino acids. V was clipped by 3 bases and J by 3 bases; unmatched bases: 13. Germline CDR1 reads LNHDA; CDR2 reads SQIVND (reference sequence). The chain's CDR3 is CASSIYHAGQGSGNTIYF. Here the CDR3 DNA reads TGTGCCAGTAGTATTTACCACGCCGGACAGGGAAGTGGAAACACCATATATTTT. The full variable domain, completed using reference TRBV19 and TRBJ1-3, is DGGITQSPKYLFRKEGQNVTLSCEQNLNHDAMYWYRQDPGQGLRLIYYSQIVNDFQKGDIAEGYSVSREKKESFPLTVTSAQKNPTAFYLCASSIYHAGQGSGNTIYFGEGSWLTVV.

The V gene is TRBV19, the J gene TRBJ2-3; perhaps TRBD1 as D (6 bases). CDR3 length: 15 residues. V gave up 5 bases and J gave up 6 bases, with 18 bases separating them. The germline V gene has CDR1 LNHDA and CDR2 SQIVND (reference sequence). CDR3 region: CASSGHQGSGDTQYF. DNA of the CDR3: TGTGCCAGTAGTGGCCACCAGGGGTCGGGGGATACGCAGTATTTT.

CDR3 loop: CASSRREGSVGTEAFF. The DNA of the CDR3 is TGTGCCAGTAGTAGACGGGAGGGGAGCGTGGGCACTGAAGCTTTCTTT. The J gene is TRBJ1-1, the V gene TRBV19, with D possibly matching TRBD1 (5 bases). V was cut by 4 bases and J by 4 bases, with 19 bases left in between. Germline lookup yields CDR1 LNHDA and CDR2 SQIVND (reference sequence). This CDR3 spans 16 amino acids.

The gene calls are TRBV6-5 and TRBJ1-2; tentative D call: TRBD1 (6 bases). Trimming took 8 bases from V and 4 from J, leaving 14 bases between them. This CDR3 comprises 13 residues. From germline, CDR1 is MNHEY and CDR2 SVGAGI. CDR3 amino acids: CASGGGSGYGYTF. CDR3 DNA sequence: TGTGCCAGCGGGGGCGGCAGCGGCTATGGCTACACCTTC.

V gene TRBV7-8 combines with J gene TRBJ1-2; the D gene is possibly TRBD1 (5 bases). Germline assignment: CDR1 SGHVS and CDR2 FQNEAQ. V lost 5 bases to trimming and J lost 6 bases, with 13 bases between them. This CDR3 has 13 residues. CDR3 coding DNA: TGTGCCAGCAGCCCTCAGGGAGGTCATGGCTACACCTTC. This gives the protein CASSPQGGHGYTF.

The gene calls are TRBV7-2 and TRBJ1-2, with D maybe TRBD1 (5 bases). The CDR3 extends over 15 amino acids. The germline gives CDR1 SGHTA, CDR2 FQGNSA. V was cut by 4 bases and J by 7 bases, with 19 bases left in between. The CDR3 DNA follows: TGTGCCAGCAGCTCCCGGACATTGGGGGGGGTTGGCTACACCTTC. As protein: CASSSRTLGGVGYTF.

This clone has a handful of counts. The genes are TRBV6-5 and TRBJ1-2; D might be TRBD1 (5 bases). Trimming removed 7 bases at V and 1 base at J, with 16 bases between. This CDR3 spans 15 amino acids. Germline V CDR1 and CDR2: MNHEY, SVGAGI. CDR3 sequence reads: CASIPREGLNYGYTF. The CDR3 DNA follows: TGTGCCAGCATCCCAAGGGAGGGACTTAACTATGGCTACACCTTC.

This clone has just one count. The chain carries TRBV5-1 and TRBJ1-4, with 8 bases lining up with TRBD1. The CDR3 covers 15 residues. The germline V gene encodes CDR1 SGHRS and CDR2 YFSETQ. J gave up 7 bases and V 2 bases, and 7 bases lay outside the gene matches. The CDR3 DNA is TGCGCCAGCAGCTTACAGGGGGAAGGACTTGAAAAACTGTTTTTT. Encoded protein: CASSLQGEGLEKLFF.

The V and J genes are TRBV6-6 and TRBJ1-4, with 8 bases aligning to TRBD1. Germline V gene data show CDR1 as MNHNY and CDR2 as SVGAGI (reference sequence). This CDR3 spans 15 amino acids. With 2 bases clipped from V and 6 bases from J, the junction kept 5 bases outside the gene matches. The CDR3, as DNA: TGTGCCAGCAGTTACCCGGGACAGGCGTATGAAAAACTGTTTTTT. It encodes CASSYPGQAYEKLFF.

With regard to this clone: One end of the junction does not line up with germline, which may come from a read error. The chain joins TRBV7-7 to TRBJ2-1; 13 bases match TRBD2. Germline V CDR1 and CDR2: SSHAT, FNYEAQ (reference sequence). The CDR3 extends over 19 amino acids. CDR3 sequence (DNA): TGTGCTAGCAGCTTGACTGTGTTACGGACTAGCGGGAGTGGTGATGAGCAGTTCTTC. It yields the protein CASSLTVLRTSGSGDEQFF.

The chain recombines TRBV2 with TRBJ2-7, with 7 bases identical to TRBD1. Germline V gives CDR1 SNHLY, CDR2 FYNNEI. With V trimmed by 6 bases and J by 3 bases, 5 bases remained unmatched. CDR3 length: 13 residues. The CDR3: CASRDGTDYEQYF. As DNA, the CDR3 is TGTGCCAGCAGGGACGGGACAGACTACGAGCAGTACTTC.

Regarding this clone: A far larger clone is one nucleotide away, so this likely arose from a read error. The chain joins TRBV28 to TRBJ2-7; TRBD1 agrees at 8 bases. V lost 6 bases, J lost 0 bases, and 4 bases stayed unmatched. Per the germline V gene, CDR1 is MDHEN and CDR2 is SYDVKM. The CDR3 runs to 14 residues. In DNA, the CDR3 is TGTGCCAGCAGGGAGGGGACAGGCTCCTACGAGCAGTACTTC. It encodes CASREGTGSYEQYF. The complete variable domain, with remaining parts taken from reference TRBV28 and TRBJ2-7, reads DVKVTQSSRYLVKRTGEKVFLECVQDMDHENMFWYRQDPGLGLRLIYFSYDVKMKEKGDIPEGYSVSREKKERFSLILESASTNQTSMYLCASREGTGSYEQYFGPGTRLTVT.

As to this clone: Within the sample, other DNA sequences also encode this same CDR3. The chain combines TRBV19 with TRBJ1-5, with 9 bases that match TRBD1. CDR1 and CDR2 (germline): LNHDA, SQIVND (reference sequence). The J segment lost 4 bases and the V segment lost 3 bases, leaving 4 bases of the junction unmatched. The CDR3 has 15 amino acids. In DNA, the CDR3 is TGTGCCAGTAGTATCGCGGACAGGGGTAATCAGCCCCAGCATTTT. This codes for CASSIADRGNQPQHF.

The V call is TRBV9, the J call TRBJ2-1; 7 positions match TRBD2. The ends lost 0 bases at V and 2 bases at J; junction bases unmatched: 5. The CDR3 length is 16 residues. Germline values: CDR1 SGDLS, CDR2 YYNGEE. CDR3 sequence: CASSVDPAGTYNEQFF. CDR3 bases: TGTGCCAGCAGCGTAGACCCAGCGGGGACCTACAATGAGCAGTTCTTC. The entire variable domain, with the rest obtained from reference TRBV9 and TRBJ2-1, is as follows: DSGVTQTPKHLITATGQRVTLRCSPRSGDLSVYWYQQSLDQGLQFLIQYYNGEERAKGNILERFSAQQFPDLHSELNLSSLELGDSALYFCASSVDPAGTYNEQFFGPGTRLTVL.

The genes are TRBV6-6 and TRBJ2-7; TRBD1 matches 8 bases. Germline trimming cut 5 bases from V and 3 bases from J; bases unmatched to any gene: 9. CDR1 and CDR2 from the germline V gene are MNHNY and SVGAGI (reference sequence). The CDR3 is 15 residues long. In DNA, the CDR3 is TGTGCCAGCAGTCTACAGACAGGGGTGGACTACGAGCAGTACTTC. This codes for CASSLQTGVDYEQYF.

The rearrangement joins TRBV11-2 to TRBJ1-3; perhaps TRBD1 as D (5 bases). In germline, CDR1 is SGHAT, CDR2 FQNNGV. The CDR3 consists of 17 residues. Trimming left V 2 bases short and J 4 bases short, with 18 bases between. CDR3 region: CASSLRGTYAPGNTIYF. In DNA form, the CDR3 reads TGTGCCAGCAGCTTAAGAGGGACTTACGCACCGGGAAACACCATATATTTT.

This CDR3 reads CASNESGSYNSPLHF. DNA for the CDR3: TGTGCCAGTAACGAGTCCGGCTCCTATAATTCACCCCTCCACTTT. The chain carries TRBV19 and TRBJ1-6, with no clear D. The CDR3 totals 15 residues. The V end was cut by 7 bases, the J end by 0 bases, with 10 bases between. The germline CDR1 and CDR2 sequences are LNHDA and SQIVND (reference sequence).

The chain recombines TRBV20-1 with TRBJ1-4; 7 bases are shared with TRBD1. The germline CDR1 and CDR2 sequences are DFQATT and SNEGSKA (reference sequence). Unmatched junction bases numbered 8, after V lost 3 bases and J lost 7 bases. The CDR3 extends over 14 amino acids. DNA of the CDR3: TGCAGTGCTAGTCCGGGACAGTACGGTGAAAAACTGTTTTTT. Protein: CSASPGQYGEKLFF.

The chain links TRBV2 to TRBJ1-5; D perhaps matches TRBD1 (5 bases). Germline CDR1 reads SNHLY; CDR2 reads FYNNEI. Deletions cut 6 bases from V and 0 bases from J, with 9 bases between. This CDR3 has 14 residues. CDR3 sequence (DNA): TGTGCCAGCAGGGGGGGGATTAGCAATCAGCCCCAGCATTTT. This translates into CASRGGISNQPQHF.

The chain has TRBV19 and TRBJ2-1, with 12 nucleotides matching TRBD2. From germline, CDR1 is LNHDA and CDR2 SQIVND (reference sequence). CDR3 length: 15 residues. V was pared by 5 bases and J by 7 bases, with 6 bases of the junction left unmatched. The CDR3 region is CASSLGLAGTNEQFF. The CDR3 DNA follows: TGTGCCAGTAGTTTAGGACTAGCGGGAACAAATGAGCAGTTCTTC.

The V and J genes are TRBV28 and TRBJ1-1, with TRBD1 as a possible D gene (6 bases). This CDR3 has 14 residues. The germline V gene encodes CDR1 MDHEN and CDR2 SYDVKM. V dropped 3 bases and J dropped 2 bases, with 10 bases sitting between them. The CDR3 DNA reads TGTGCCAGCAGTTTGGCAGGGGTCAACACTGAAGCTTTCTTT. It is translated as CASSLAGVNTEAFF.

The rearrangement links TRBV7-2 to TRBJ2-5, with TRBD2 matching 9 bases. J was trimmed by 5 bases and V by 6 bases; bases with no gene match: 10. Germline lookup yields CDR1 SGHTA and CDR2 FQGNSA. The CDR3 runs 15 residues. CDR3: CASRAELAGWETQYF. The CDR3 DNA reads as TGTGCCAGCAGGGCGGAGCTAGCGGGGTGGGAGACCCAGTACTTC.

The chain has TRBV19 and TRBJ1-5, with no clear D. Trimming removed 2 bases from V and 2 bases from J, with 10 bases in between. The CDR3 runs to 15 residues. Germline V gives CDR1 LNHDA, CDR2 SQIVND (reference sequence). CDR3 nucleotide sequence: TGTGCCAGTAGTATATTTGAGGGTGGCAATCAGCCCCAGCATTTT. Residues: CASSIFEGGNQPQHF.

The J gene is TRBJ2-3, the V gene TRBV30; tentatively, D is TRBD1 (6 bases). The CDR3 length is 15 residues. Germline lookup yields CDR1 GTSNPN and CDR2 SVGIG (reference sequence). V lost 1 base, J lost 0 bases, and 11 bases lay in between. CDR3 region: CAWSASGASTDTQYF. DNA for the CDR3: TGTGCCTGGAGTGCGTCAGGGGCTAGCACAGATACGCAGTATTTT.